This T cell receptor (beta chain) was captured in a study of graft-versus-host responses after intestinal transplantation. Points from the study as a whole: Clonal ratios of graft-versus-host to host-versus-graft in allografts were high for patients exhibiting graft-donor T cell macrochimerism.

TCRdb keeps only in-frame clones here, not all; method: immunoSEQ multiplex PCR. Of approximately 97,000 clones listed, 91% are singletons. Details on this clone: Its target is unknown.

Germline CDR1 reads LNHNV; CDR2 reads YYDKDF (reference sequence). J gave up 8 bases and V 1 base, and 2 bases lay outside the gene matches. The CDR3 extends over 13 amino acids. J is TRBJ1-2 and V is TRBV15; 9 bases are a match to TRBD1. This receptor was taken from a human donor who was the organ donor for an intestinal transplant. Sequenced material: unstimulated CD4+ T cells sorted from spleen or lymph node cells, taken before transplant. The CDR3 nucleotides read TGTGCCACCAGCAGAGGACAGGGGGGCGGCTACACCTTC. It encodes CATSRGQGGGYTF. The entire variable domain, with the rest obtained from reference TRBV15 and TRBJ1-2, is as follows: DAMVIQNPRYQVTQFGKPVTLSCSQTLNHNVMYWYQQKSSQAPKLLFHYYDKDFNNEADTPDNFQSRRPNTSFCFLDIRSPGLGDTAMYLCATSRGQGGGYTFGSGTRLTVV.